This TCR beta chain was sequenced during a study of radiotherapy plus CTLA-4 blockade in lung cancer. Assay: immunoSEQ multiplex PCR; the TCRdb copy retains only in-frame clones and omits some. The table includes about 120,000 clones, about 87% detected once. The CDR3 contains 13 residues. Germline V CDR1 and CDR2: MNHEY, SVGAGI. Trimming took 2 bases from V and 6 from J, leaving 7 bases between them. This chain links TRBV6-5 with TRBJ2-2, with TRBD2 as a possible D gene (6 bases). The TCR comes from a human donor with non-small cell lung cancer that progressed on radiotherapy plus ipilimumab. Specimen: peripheral blood, collected from a patient treated with radiotherapy plus ipilimumab. The CDR3: CASSYGTPGELFF. The CDR3, as DNA: TGTGCCAGCAGTTACGGGACTCCCGGGGAGCTGTTTTTT.